This T cell receptor (beta chain) emerged from a study of human T cells and chemical hapten exposure (dated by TCRdb to the early 2020s). General notes on the study: For sensitization, 2% DPC in acetone was applied to a 2 cm by 2 cm area of upper inner arm skin. Patients additionally received weekly therapeutic DPC doses to the scalp throughout the roughly 25-week study period. Patch testing on the upper back used Finn chambers containing 0.01% DPC, with scoring done after 6 days according to International Contact Dermatitis Research Group standards. Most of the patients in the cohort were female, and the cohort covered alopecia areata with under or over 50% scalp involvement, alopecia totalis and alopecia universalis. Libraries were pooled for sequencing, and variation in per-sample TCR yields was attributed mainly to small differences in library volumes within the pool. This study followed changes in the peripheral blood TCR repertoire in vivo during primary and secondary sensitization of alopecia patients to the hapten diphenylcyclopropenone (DPC). Blood samples were taken from patients before sensitization (week 0) and at 2, 6 and about 24 weeks after DPC sensitization. Some 29 alopecia patients gave blood for TCR sequencing at one to four time points (pre-sensitization, 2, 6 and 24 weeks). Each blood RNA sample was used to sequence both TCR alpha and TCR beta chains. Broader findings and caveats from the paper: After repeated subsampling, the strength of the expansion versus patch-test correlation and the threshold at which it became significant changed. Expanded TCRs formed significantly more large CDR3 similarity clusters than pre-sensitization or healthy control sets, consistent with antigen-driven responses. No change with DPC sensitization was found in the number of TCRs above 1 in 1000 frequency, and no evidence of global repertoire structure alterations was found. Alopecia, a presumed autoimmune disease, was present in all patients, so the immune response of the patients might differ from that of healthy individuals. The number of PT1 expanded TCRs positively correlated with patch test score, significant at thresholds 8, 16 and 32 but not 4.

Library method: RACE. Sequencing relied on a NextSeq 500. Library preparation attached unique molecular identifiers to individual cDNA molecules for quantitative, reproducible TCR counting. The authors processed their data as follows. Samples had a median of approximately 96,000 TCRs, with a range from roughly 23,224 to 700,000. The Decombinator software suite was used to annotate V, J and CDR3 in the TCR reads. To make PS versus PT1 abundance plots, every sample was subsampled to the same number of TCRs (28,000). TCRs were defined as expanded if absent before sensitization and observed at least eight times at the 2-week time point. In-frame beta chains were kept once TCRdb had trimmed the public reads at Q25 with fastp and called clones with MiXCR. Entries are consolidated by CDR3 protein sequence, retaining the most common genes and DNA. The V and J calls reflect TCRdb's pipeline rather than the authors' work. The sample includes 30,000 to 50,000 distinct CDR3 sequences, with roughly 13% observed a single time. Around 2.5% of the sample is in the top ten clones.

Trimming removed 4 bases from V and 0 bases from J, leaving 9 bases between the germline ends. From its cysteine to its phenylalanine, the CDR3 spans 14 amino acids. Only CDR3 DNA remains: 42 bases, in frame from the first base. Sequences SGHRS (CDR1) and YFSETQ (CDR2) are obtained from the germline V gene. Ten or more counts support this clonotype. Its antigen specificity is not known. No base quality information exists; no much larger clone differs at one position. Sample time point, as interpreted from the label and publication: patch test 3, about 24 weeks after DPC sensitization. In light of the paper, this sample's treatment or condition label describes: therapeutic diphenylcyclopropenone sensitization with weekly scalp DPC. Total RNA was isolated from unfractionated whole blood collected in Tempus Blood RNA tubes. At each patch-test visit, blood was drawn before the patch test was applied. Patients were considered eligible if aged 18 to 70, diagnosed with alopecia and deemed suitable for DPC therapy, and patients were excluded if pregnant.

This clonotype was obtained from a woman aged 40 to 50 with alopecia areata. Some clones in this sample may be carry-over from other donors' samples. Here the sequenced sample was whole blood, taken in connection with sensitization to the hapten diphenylcyclopropenone (DPC). The chain employs TRBV5-1 and TRBJ2-3, with a tentative D call of TRBD1 or TRBD2, each matching 5 bases. The DNA is as follows: TGCGCCAGCAGCCTGAGGGACAGCACAGATACGCAGTATTTT. Translated, this is CASSLRDSTDTQYF. The full variable domain, with segments outside the CDR3 supplied by the reference TRBV5-1 and TRBJ2-3 proteins, appears as KAGVTQTPRYLIKTRGQQVTLSCSPISGHRSVSWYQQTPGQGLQFLFEYFSETQRNKGNFPGRFSGRQFSNSRSEMNVSTLELGDSALYLCASSLRDSTDTQYFGPGTRLTVL.